Presented here are 9 T cell receptor beta chains from one specimen sequenced in a study of shared clonotypes between healthy human individuals. Here immunoSEQ multiplex PCR was the method, and the copy in TCRdb shows in-frame clones only, minus some. The profile shows some 1,400,000 clones, 95% to 97% of them singletons. The sample consisted of naive CD4+ T cells sorted from blood. As to subset: CD45RA+ positively selected. Receptors were obtained from a man aged 25-45 years in good health.

Regarding this clone: Different DNA sequences within this sample yield the same CDR3. The rearrangement uses TRBV5-4 and TRBJ2-7, with 8 bases fitting TRBD2. The CDR3 is made up of 14 amino acids. V shed 0 bases and J 4 bases; nucleotides not matched to a gene: 3. Germline V gene lookup returns CDR1 SGHNT and CDR2 YYREEE (reference sequence). The chain's CDR3 is CASSLAGGPYEQYF. In nucleotides, the CDR3 is TGTGCCAGCAGCTTGGCGGGAGGGCCTTACGAGCAGTACTTC.

The chain joins TRBV6-6 to TRBJ2-3; the D gene is possibly TRBD2 (6 bases). The CDR3 has 16 amino acids. Between the trimmed V and J ends, which lost 6 bases and 1 base, there was a span of 17 bases. Germline CDR1 is MNHNY and CDR2 is SVGAGI (reference sequence). The DNA for the CDR3 is TGTGCCAGCAGCCCCCGAGGACTAAGCGGCACAGATACGCAGTATTTT. Its translation: CASSPRGLSGTDTQYF.

On this clone itself: Other nucleotide sequences in the sample specify the same CDR3. This chain uses TRBV7-9 with TRBJ1-1; D remains ambiguous. CDR3 length: 12 amino acids. Germline V lookup: CDR1 SEHNR, CDR2 FQNEAQ (reference sequence). V lost 3 bases and J lost 2, with 4 bases in between. In nucleotides, the CDR3 is TGTGCCAGCAGCTTGGTCAACACTGAAGCTTTCTTT. Its protein is CASSLVNTEAFF.

V gene TRBV28 combines with J gene TRBJ2-7; TRBD1 is a possible D gene (6 bases). V shed 5 bases and J shed 1 base, with 12 bases lying between them. CDR3 length: 14 residues. Germline V gene lookup returns CDR1 MDHEN and CDR2 SYDVKM. CDR3 region: CASSVTQGSYEQYF. In DNA form, the CDR3 reads TGTGCCAGCAGTGTCACACAGGGTTCCTACGAGCAGTACTTC.

V and J are TRBV18 and TRBJ2-7; tentatively, D is TRBD1 or TRBD2 (6 bases each). V was trimmed by 2 bases and J by 7 bases, leaving 9 bases between them. The germline V gene encodes CDR1 KGHSH and CDR2 LQKENI. The CDR3 extends over 12 amino acids. The DNA for the CDR3 is TGTGCCAGCTCACCAATAGGGGGGGAGCAGTACTTC. Encoded protein: CASSPIGGEQYF.

The rearrangement joins TRBV5-1 to TRBJ2-2; the D gene is possibly TRBD1 (5 bases). Germline V gene sequence: CDR1 SGHRS, CDR2 YFSETQ. This CDR3 contains 14 residues. V was pared by 7 bases and J by 4 bases, with 14 bases between. This chain's CDR3 is CASADSRVTGELFF. As DNA, the CDR3 is TGCGCCAGCGCAGATTCCAGGGTCACCGGGGAGCTGTTTTTT.

The CDR3: CASSYRGNTYEQYF. In nucleotides, the CDR3 is TGTGCCAGTAGTTACAGGGGGAACACCTACGAGCAGTACTTC. This chain uses TRBV19 with TRBJ2-7; 8 bases map to TRBD1. This CDR3 contains 14 residues. The germline CDR1 and CDR2 sequences are LNHDA and SQIVND (reference sequence). V trimming: 5 bases; J trimming: 2 bases; junction bases outside the gene matches: 5.

The J gene is TRBJ2-7, the V gene TRBV6-1; D gene ambiguous. Germline CDR1 is MNHNS and CDR2 is SASEGT. V dropped 6 bases and J dropped 2 bases, with 14 bases sitting between them. This CDR3 is built from 14 residues. The CDR3 coding sequence is TGTGCCAGCAGAGGAACACGCTTTACCTACGAGCAGTACTTC. Translating it yields CASRGTRFTYEQYF.

The rearrangement joins TRBV9 to TRBJ2-5, with 14 bases aligning to TRBD2. This CDR3 contains 16 residues. Germline V gene lookup returns CDR1 SGDLS and CDR2 YYNGEE. The V segment lost 3 bases and the J segment 2 bases; nucleotides outside the gene matches: 3. CDR3 sequence: CASSAGLAGGQETQYF. In nucleotides, the CDR3 is TGTGCCAGCAGCGCCGGACTAGCGGGAGGACAAGAGACCCAGTACTTC.